This T cell receptor (beta chain) was retrieved from a study of blood T cells in healthy people across ages (dated by TCRdb to between 2015 and 2016). Concerning the study at large: In model experiments, roughly one uniquely barcoded TCR beta cDNA molecule per two T cells was captured by template switching. The donors were divided into four age groups: young (average about 16 years), middle-aged (about 40), aged (approximately 64) and long-lived (82). Age-related changes in TCR beta repertoire diversity were measured in the study by deep sequencing normalized with unique cDNA molecular identifiers. To avoid experimental bias, donors of different ages were randomly spread across the sequencing lanes. The study analyzed two additional independent replicas of 1 million unique cDNA reads from the same blood draw for two donors, one aged 18 to 29 and one aged 80 or older.

Systemically healthy Caucasian individuals from Russia, over 30 in total and aged roughly 6 to 95 years, were included as donors. Each donor gave about 9.8 milliliters of peripheral blood, drawn into EDTA-treated Vacutainer tubes. Ficoll-Paque density-gradient centrifugation was used to isolate PBMCs, with at least 7 million per sample. Trizol reagent was used to extract total RNA from the PBMCs, yielding at least 6 micrograms per sample. Naive CD45RAhigh/CD27high T cell percentages were measured by flow cytometry on a PBMC aliquot from every donor. Concerning this clonotype: No antigen is known for it. A much larger clone differs by one base, so this may be a read error.

CDR1 and CDR2 are drawn from the germline V gene: ENHRY, SYGVKD. The CDR3 numbers 13 residues from cysteine through phenylalanine. Only CDR3 DNA remains: 39 bases, in frame from the first base. What the study reported, not specific to this receptor: The long-lived group showed more naive CD4+ T cells, fewer expanded clones and increased TCR diversity than the aged group, suggesting age selection. Observed TCR beta diversity per million T cells fell roughly linearly with age, and a significant reduction was already apparent by age about 38. Total diversity estimates from one million sequenced T cells were considered lower bounds and underestimates. Because profiling used bulk unsorted PBMCs, naive and antigen-experienced compartments could not be compared conclusively. Donor CMV infection status was unknown, potentially confounding age-related changes in expanded clonotypes. The percentage of naive T cells measured by flow cytometry correlated strongly with observed TCR beta diversity.

The library was prepared using 5' RACE. For sequencing, an Illumina HiSeq 2500 was employed. The second PCR ran for about 6 to 11 cycles and used a J-beta primer mix along with a sample-barcoded 5' primer. A template-switch 5' adaptor carrying 12 random nucleotides introduced a unique molecular identifier onto each TCR beta cDNA molecule. Each sample yielded at least 3 million CDR3-containing paired-end reads. All of the RNA was converted into first-strand cDNA using the Mint cDNA synthesis kit, with a TRBC-specific oligonucleotide serving as the primer. All cDNA was treated with uracil-DNA glycosylase and then went through a first 18-cycle PCR with the universal primers M1SS and BC2_uni_R. In the authors' own workflow: Each sample was normalized by randomly selecting 1 million high-quality reads, each carrying a distinct molecular identifier. Reads with shared molecular identifiers were discarded instead of being binned into consensus sequences. MiTCR, with a Q25 quality threshold and the strictest error-elimination algorithm, was used for CDR3 identification, clonotype clustering and error correction. A nonparametric unseen species model with Euler transformation was used to estimate lower-bound total TCR beta diversity. The public reads were reprocessed in TCRdb via fastp at Q25 and MiXCR, keeping in-frame beta chains. Each record represents a unique CDR3 protein, reported with the most common genes and DNA among its rows. The authors' filters were not applied to this entry. Counted in this sample were 1.5 million to 2 million distinct CDR3 sequences; roughly 27% of them appeared once. The ten most abundant clones make up around 7.7% of the sample.

This sequence was found in a woman between 25 and 40 years old in good health. Sequencing was done on a sample of blood. Recombination joined TRBV10-3 with TRBJ2-1, with TRBD1 tentatively as D gene (6 bases match). The CDR3 region: CAIGELTGFAQFF. The bases read TGTGCCATCGGTGAGTTAACAGGGTTTGCGCAGTTCTTC.